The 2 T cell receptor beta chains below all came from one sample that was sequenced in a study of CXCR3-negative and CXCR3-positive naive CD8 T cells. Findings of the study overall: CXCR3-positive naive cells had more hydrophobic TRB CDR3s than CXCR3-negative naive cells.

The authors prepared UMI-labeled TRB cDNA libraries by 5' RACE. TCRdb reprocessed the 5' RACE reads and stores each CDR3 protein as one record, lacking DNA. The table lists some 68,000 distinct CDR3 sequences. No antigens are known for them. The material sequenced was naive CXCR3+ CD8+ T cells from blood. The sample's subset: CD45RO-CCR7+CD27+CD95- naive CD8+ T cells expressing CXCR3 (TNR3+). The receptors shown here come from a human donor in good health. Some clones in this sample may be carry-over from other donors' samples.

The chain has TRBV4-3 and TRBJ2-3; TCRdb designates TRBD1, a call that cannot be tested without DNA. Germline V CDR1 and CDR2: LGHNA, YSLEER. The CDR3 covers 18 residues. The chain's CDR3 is CASSQGFSGRGDTDTQYF.

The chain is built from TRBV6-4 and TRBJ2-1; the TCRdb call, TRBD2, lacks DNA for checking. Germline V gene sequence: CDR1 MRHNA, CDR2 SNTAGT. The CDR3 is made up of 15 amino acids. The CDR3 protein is CASSPSAPGVGEQFF.